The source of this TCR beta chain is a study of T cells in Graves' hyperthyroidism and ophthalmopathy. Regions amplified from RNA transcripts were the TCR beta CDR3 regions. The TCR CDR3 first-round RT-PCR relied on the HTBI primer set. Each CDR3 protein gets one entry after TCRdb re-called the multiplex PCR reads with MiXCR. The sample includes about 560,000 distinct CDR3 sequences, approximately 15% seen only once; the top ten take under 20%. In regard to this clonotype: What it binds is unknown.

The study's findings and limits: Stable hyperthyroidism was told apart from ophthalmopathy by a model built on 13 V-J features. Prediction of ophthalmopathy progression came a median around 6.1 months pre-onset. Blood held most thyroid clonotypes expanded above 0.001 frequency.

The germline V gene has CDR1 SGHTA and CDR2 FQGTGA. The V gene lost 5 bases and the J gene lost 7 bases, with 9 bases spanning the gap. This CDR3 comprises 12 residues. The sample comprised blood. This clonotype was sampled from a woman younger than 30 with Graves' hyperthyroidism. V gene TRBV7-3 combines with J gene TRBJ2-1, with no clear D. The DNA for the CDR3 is TGTGCCAGCAGCCACCCGGGTAATGAGCAGTTCTTC. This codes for CASSHPGNEQFF. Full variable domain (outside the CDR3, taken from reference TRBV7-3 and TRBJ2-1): GAGVSQTPSNKVTEKGKYVELRCDPISGHTALYWYRQSLGQGPEFLIYFQGTGAADDSGLPNDRFFAVRPEGSVSTLKIQRTERGDSAVYLCASSHPGNEQFFGPGTRLTVL.